The 22 T cell receptor beta chains in this list originate from one sample, sequenced in a study of control samples from healthy donors and cancer patients. Method: immunoSEQ multiplex PCR; TCRdb's copy keeps in-frame clones and lacks some. The sample lists over 50,000 clones; around 90% were seen once. Sequencing was carried out using blood. The receptors here all came from a man aged 45-60 years in good health.

The chain employs TRBV11-3 and TRBJ2-7, with 7 bases identical to TRBD1. The trim removed 2 bases at V and 5 bases at J, leaving 12 bases unmatched. Germline CDR1 SGHNT, CDR2 YENEEA. This CDR3 comprises 16 residues. CDR3 region: CASSLRQGDFRHEQYF. For the CDR3, the DNA is TGTGCCAGCAGCTTAAGGCAGGGGGATTTCAGACACGAGCAGTACTTC.

The rearrangement links TRBV24-1 to TRBJ2-1; D call uncertain. Germline CDR1 KGHDR, CDR2 SFDVKD. This CDR3 is 11 amino acids long. The V end lost 5 bases, the J end lost 4 bases, and 2 bases lay between the germline ends. CDR3 loop: CATSGYNEQFF. CDR3 sequence (DNA): TGTGCCACCAGTGGTTACAATGAGCAGTTCTTC.

The rearrangement joins TRBV9 to TRBJ2-7; D is unclear. The CDR3 sequence is 14 residues long. Trimming shortened V by 3 bases and J by 0 bases, and 10 bases separated the two germline ends. Germline loops: CDR1 SGDLS, CDR2 YYNGEE. The CDR3 region is CASSAGFRSYEQYF. As DNA, the CDR3 is TGTGCCAGCAGCGCCGGGTTTCGCTCCTACGAGCAGTACTTC.

The V call is TRBV5-1, the J call TRBJ2-2; maybe TRBD2 (5 bases). This CDR3 is 13 amino acids long. Trimming cost V 2 bases and J 6 bases, with 8 bases left between them. Germline CDR1 reads SGHRS; CDR2 reads YFSETQ. The chain's CDR3 is CASSFRGPGELFF. Written as DNA, the CDR3 is TGCGCCAGCAGCTTCAGAGGGCCCGGGGAGCTGTTTTTT.

The rearrangement links TRBV15 to TRBJ1-6; D is perhaps TRBD1 (5 bases). This CDR3 region has 16 residues. V was pared by 3 bases and J by 7 bases, with 16 bases between. Germline CDR1 LNHNV, CDR2 YYDKDF (reference sequence). In nucleotides, the CDR3 is TGTGCCACCAGCAGGGGACTCCCCTCGGGAAATTCACCCCTCCACTTT. This translates into CATSRGLPSGNSPLHF.

The chain employs TRBV7-2 and TRBJ2-1, with 12 bases lining up with TRBD2. The CDR3 runs to 16 residues. The V gene end was trimmed by 3 bases and the J gene end by 10 bases; junction bases not matched to a gene: 10. Germline V gives CDR1 SGHTA, CDR2 FQGNSA. Here the CDR3 reads CASSLLETSGGHEQFF. The CDR3 region has the DNA TGTGCCAGCAGCTTGTTAGAGACTAGCGGGGGCCACGAGCAGTTCTTC.

As DNA, the CDR3 is TGTGCCAGCAGCGTAGGGACTAGCGCAGATACGCAGTATTTT. This codes for CASSVGTSADTQYF. The chain uses TRBV5-6 and TRBJ2-3, with 10 bases fitting TRBD2. The trim removed 4 bases at V and 4 bases at J, leaving 3 bases unmatched. Germline V gives CDR1 SGHDT, CDR2 YYEEEE. The CDR3 spans 14 residues.

J is TRBJ2-1 and V is TRBV24-1; no clear D gene. The V and J ends lost 5 bases and 1 base respectively, with 11 bases between them. CDR1 KGHDR and CDR2 SFDVKD come from the germline V gene. CDR3 length equals 15 residues. The CDR3 DNA reads as TGTGCCACCAGTGTATCAGCGATGTCCTACAATGAGCAGTTCTTC. This codes for CATSVSAMSYNEQFF.

CDR3 in amino acids: CATSDSSGVLSYNEQFF. Here the CDR3 DNA reads TGTGCCACCAGTGACTCTAGCGGGGTACTCTCCTACAATGAGCAGTTCTTC. The rearrangement links TRBV24-1 to TRBJ2-1; 9 bases are shared with TRBD2. CDR1 is KGHDR, CDR2 SFDVKD, per germline. This CDR3 is 17 amino acids long. The ends lost 4 bases at V and 0 bases at J; junction bases unmatched: 6.

The genes are TRBV6-5 and TRBJ2-1, with 11 bases that match TRBD2. Losses at the gene ends were 6 bases for V and 7 bases for J; bases not matched to a gene: 8. Germline-derived CDR1 and CDR2 are MNHEY and SVGAGI. This CDR3 has 15 amino acids. The CDR3 here is CASRSGLAVPNEQFF. For the CDR3, the DNA is TGTGCCAGCAGGTCGGGACTAGCGGTACCGAATGAGCAGTTCTTC.

J is TRBJ2-7 and V is TRBV13; the D gene is possibly TRBD2 (6 bases). Germline values: CDR1 PRHDT, CDR2 FYEKMQ (reference sequence). The CDR3 is 13 residues long. V lost 5 bases, J lost 5 bases, and 13 bases lay in between. CDR3 DNA: TGTGCCAGCAGCGGTAGCGGAGCCCACGAGCAGTACTTC. This sequence encodes CASSGSGAHEQYF.

V gene TRBV23-1 combines with J gene TRBJ2-1, with D perhaps TRBD2 (6 bases). TRBV23-1 falls under the ORF class, with uncertain function. The CDR3 totals 14 residues. Between the trimmed V and J ends, which lost 3 bases and 5 bases, there was a span of 11 bases. CDR3 protein: CASSQSSGHNEQFF. CDR3 DNA: TGCGCCAGCAGTCAGAGTAGCGGCCACAATGAGCAGTTCTTC.

The chain combines TRBV29-1 with TRBJ2-7; 7 bases are a match to TRBD2. CDR1 is SQVTM and CDR2 is ANQGSEA in the germline V gene. The J segment lost 4 bases and the V segment lost 4 bases, leaving 7 bases of the junction unmatched. This CDR3 region has 13 residues. The CDR3 DNA sequence: TGCAGCGTTGTTTCGGGCGGGAGATACGAGCAGTACTTC. As protein: CSVVSGGRYEQYF.

The V and J genes are TRBV21-1 and TRBJ1-1. TRBV21-1 is annotated as a pseudogene. The CDR3 length is 15 residues. This chain's CDR3 is CASSKGGPPGTEAFF. DNA for the CDR3: TGTGCCAGCAGCAAAGGAGGGCCCCCGGGAACTGAAGCTTTCTTT.

To note about this clone: Other DNA sequences of this sample code for an identical CDR3. This rearrangement joins TRBV7-3 to TRBJ2-1; 9 bases fit TRBD1. The CDR3 is made up of 14 amino acids. Germline-derived CDR1 and CDR2 are SGHTA and FQGTGA. The junction had 2 bases not matched to a gene; V was cut back by 5 bases and J by 3 bases. CDR3 residues: CASSPGQGYNEQFF. The CDR3 region has the DNA TGTGCCAGCAGCCCGGGACAGGGCTACAATGAGCAGTTCTTC.

By proportion, this clone is medium-sized. J is TRBJ2-7 and V is TRBV9; 9 bases are a match to TRBD1. The CDR3 is 13 amino acids. Germline lookup yields CDR1 SGDLS and CDR2 YYNGEE. V was clipped by 4 bases and J by 4 bases; unmatched bases: 3. CDR3 DNA sequence: TGTGCCAGCAGCCTGACAGGGGGGTACGAGCAGTACTTC. Translated, it gives CASSLTGGYEQYF.

This clone was seen a single time. The chain couples TRBV28 to TRBJ2-3; D gene unclear. The length of the CDR3 is 16 residues. From germline, CDR1 is MDHEN and CDR2 SYDVKM. The germline V and J ends were trimmed by 3 bases and 6 bases, with 19 bases remaining between them. Here the CDR3 DNA reads TGTGCCAGCAGTTTCCCGGTGGTCGGCAGCTCCGATACGCAGTATTTT. It encodes CASSFPVVGSSDTQYF.

V is TRBV10-3 and J is TRBJ1-1; D gene uncertain. V was cut by 3 bases and J by 0 bases, with 5 bases left in between. Germline V lookup: CDR1 ENHRY, CDR2 SYGVKD. The CDR3 runs 13 residues. The CDR3 DNA reads as TGTGCCATCAGTGACGGCATGAACACTGAAGCTTTCTTT. It is translated as CAISDGMNTEAFF.

This chain connects TRBV27 to TRBJ2-2; no firm D call. The V gene lost 2 bases and the J gene lost 4 bases, with 8 bases spanning the gap. CDR3 length: 14 residues. Germline V lookup: CDR1 MNHEY, CDR2 SMNVEV (reference sequence). DNA for the CDR3: TGTGCCAGCAGTTTAGGGTTTGGCACCGGGGAGCTGTTTTTT. Translating it yields CASSLGFGTGELFF.

The rearrangement joins TRBV10-3 to TRBJ2-3; tentative D call: TRBD1 (5 bases). This CDR3 has 14 amino acids. Germline V gene sequence: CDR1 ENHRY, CDR2 SYGVKD. V was clipped by 0 bases and J by 4 bases, with 8 bases between them. The CDR3 loop reads CAISESQGSDTQYF. The CDR3 region has the DNA TGTGCCATCAGTGAGTCTCAGGGATCAGATACGCAGTATTTT.

A note on this clone: Other DNA sequences of this sample code for an identical CDR3. The chain links TRBV20-1 to TRBJ2-7, with 9 bases identical to TRBD2. The CDR3 consists of 14 residues. V lost 3 bases to trimming and J lost 2 bases; unmatched junction nucleotides: 5. Germline V gene lookup returns CDR1 DFQATT and CDR2 SNEGSKA (reference sequence). CDR3 sequence (DNA): TGCAGTGCTAGTAATCCTAGCGGGACCTACGAGCAGTACTTC. Translated, it gives CSASNPSGTYEQYF.

V gene TRBV29-1 combines with J gene TRBJ2-7; 8 nucleotides align to TRBD1. The CDR3 extends over 15 amino acids. The germline V gene has CDR1 SQVTM and CDR2 ANQGSEA. V shed 4 bases, J shed 0 bases, and the junction held 8 bases outside the gene matches. CDR3 amino acids: CSVGLGQAPSYEQYF. The CDR3 region has the DNA TGCAGCGTTGGCCTGGGACAGGCCCCCTCCTACGAGCAGTACTTC.